This T cell receptor (beta chain) was obtained from a study of blood T cell repertoires in COVID-19. This CDR3 spans 14 amino acids. Per the germline V gene, CDR1 is SGHTS and CDR2 is YDEGEE. V gave up 4 bases and J gave up 5 bases; unmatched junction bases: 4. Authors' processing steps: Nucleated cell counts were estimated from reference gene primer amplification. Clones were read by immunoSEQ multiplex PCR, and TCRdb kept only the in-frame ones, dropping some. D and trimming were read from the DNA, whereas the V and J calls and clone size are those reported in that table. The profile shows about 280,000 clones, roughly 89% of them singletons. Recovered Cohort 3 donors showed two negative PCRs, clearance, or symptom resolution.

Specimen: PBMCs or T cells enriched from blood (not recorded which). This clonotype was obtained from a woman aged 55-70 years who had recovered from COVID-19. The chain combines TRBV5-8 with TRBJ2-7; 12 bases fit TRBD1. CDR3 sequence: CASSTGQGAHEQYF. The CDR3 bases are TGTGCCAGCAGCACGGGACAGGGGGCCCACGAGCAGTACTTC.